This T cell receptor (beta chain) was recorded in a study of Ad26.COV2.S vaccination and SARS-CoV-2 variants. Study information: Donor participated within the Ad26.COV2.S arm of the COV1001 trial. Doses of Ad26.COV2.S were injected into muscle once or twice, 56 days apart. The study, taken as a whole, reports: Following vaccination, spike-specific CD8+ and CD4+ T cell responses reportedly exhibited substantial breadth.

Germline V lookup: CDR1 KGHDR, CDR2 SFDVKD. The CDR3 extends over 13 amino acids. V was trimmed by 3 bases and J by 9 bases, leaving 13 bases between them. This clone appeared once. No antigen is known for it. Indicated treatment: some 20 received Ad26.COV2.S at low or high dose, single or two shots; several received placebo; per-sample allocation not given. The samples were gathered on day 63 after the first injection of vaccine or placebo. An Ad26 vector that expressed Wuhan-strain SARS-CoV-2 spike constituted the vaccine. Clones were read by immunoSEQ multiplex PCR, and TCRdb kept only the in-frame ones, dropping some. The data show roughly 700,000 clones, with 89% seen just once and about 1.5% held by the top ten.

The sequence was obtained from a person aged 18 to 59 who received the Ad26.COV2.S COVID-19 vaccine or a placebo. This material consisted of peripheral blood, taken in a trial of Ad26.COV2.S vaccine versus placebo. The chain employs TRBV24-1 and TRBJ1-2; D is ambiguous. This chain's CDR3 is CATSDASTGSYTF. For the CDR3, the DNA is TGTGCCACCAGTGATGCCTCAACTGGTAGCTACACCTTC.